This T cell receptor beta chain was retrieved from a study of beta chain features in type 1 diabetes. Findings and limits, study-wide: A definitive answer on HLA type influencing TCRB rearrangement was not reached here. Type 1 diabetes patients showed a moderate but significant shortening of TCRB CDR3s in all four CD4+ subsets.

V shed 2 bases and J shed 5 bases, with 15 bases lying between them. The length of the CDR3 is 15 residues. Germline CDR1 is MGHDK and CDR2 is SYGVNS. Reverse transcription of all isolated RNA meant that expressed TCRB transcripts were sequenced. About 3.57 million reads, on average, came from each naive, central memory and regulatory T cell sample. The protocol was immunoSEQ multiplex PCR, while the TCRdb copy is restricted to in-frame clones and leaves out a portion. The table records roughly 300,000 clones, about a tenth of them present only once. As to this clone: Its antigen is as yet unknown.

The source of this sequence is a man aged 25 to 45 with type 1 diabetes. V is TRBV25-1 and J is TRBJ2-5; D is perhaps TRBD2 (6 bases). Sequencing was carried out using central memory CD4+ T cells from blood. The DNA for the CDR3 is TGTGCCAGCAGTGAAGGAGGCCTAGGGAGGGAGACCCAGTACTTC. It encodes CASSEGGLGRETQYF. Full variable domain (remainder filled in from reference TRBV25-1 and TRBJ2-5): EADIYQTPRYLVIGTGKKITLECSQTMGHDKMYWYQQDPGMELHLIHYSYGVNSTEKGDLSSESTVSRIRTEHFPLTLESARPSHTSQYLCASSEGGLGRETQYFGPGTRLLVL.